A selection of T cell receptor beta chains follows, all from one sample in a study of CD8 T cells in ankylosing spondylitis. MiXCR was run by TCRdb on the 5' RACE reads, yielding one entry per CDR3 protein. The sample carries 200,000 or so distinct CDR3 sequences, 10% to 15% recorded once. The source material was blood, either unsorted or a sorted T cell fraction (not recorded which). Receptors were obtained from a female donor with ankylosing spondylitis or in good health (not recorded which). Both conserved end residues are part of each CDR3. D genes are given only for firm matches. Not all rows give a size; the values are once, few, many and, for expanded clones, a class.

>TRBJ1-1|NA|TRBV20-1|NA
TGCAGTGCTACTAGGGGGGGGGCGATTGGAACTGAAGCTTTCTTT
CSATRGGAIGTEAFF
>TRBJ1-2|NA|TRBV7-2|NA
TGTGCCAGCAGCCAGTACCTCGGGGACTATGGCTACACCTTC
CASSQYLGDYGYTF
>TRBJ1-4|NA|TRBV3-1|TRBD1
TGTGCCCTCTGCTCCCGAACCTTCCGGGACAGTAAGGGCGGGAATGAAAAACTGTTTTTT
CALCSRTFRDSKGGNEKLFF
>TRBJ2-7|many|TRBV20-1|NA
TGCAGTGCTAGAGAGAGCTACGAGCAGTACTTC
CSARESYEQYF
>TRBJ2-1|many|TRBV4-2|TRBD2
TGTGCCAGCAGCCAAGATCCGGGACTAGCGGGAGCTGAGCAGTTCTTC
CASSQDPGLAGAEQFF
>TRBJ2-1|many|TRBV24-1|NA
TGTGCCACCAGTGATGCCCGACTAGGGGGCTACAATGAGCAGTTCTTC
CATSDARLGGYNEQFF
>TRBJ1-2|many|TRBV29-1|TRBD1
TGCAGCGTCGCAGACAGGGGAGCTAACTATGGCTACACCTTC
CSVADRGANYGYTF
>TRBJ1-4|NA|TRBV5-6|NA
TGTGCCAGCAGCTTATGGGGGTTTGGTGAAAAACTGTTTTTT
CASSLWGFGEKLFF
>TRBJ2-4|NA|TRBV30|NA
TGTGCCTGGGACTACCGAAACATTCAGTACTTC
CAWDYRNIQYF
>TRBJ2-2|NA|TRBV24-1|NA
TGTGCCACCAGTGACTTATACACCGGGGAGCTGTTTTTT
CATSDLYTGELFF
>TRBJ1-1|many|TRBV28|NA
TGTGCCAGCAGTTTTGGTAAAACTGAAGCTTTCTTT
CASSFGKTEAFF
>TRBJ2-7|many|TRBV29-1|NA
TGCAGCTTTAATGGGGCAGGTCCTTCCTACGAGCAGTACTTC
CSFNGAGPSYEQYF
>TRBJ1-2|few|TRBV29-1|TRBD1
TGCAGCGCCCCGACAGGGACCGATGGCTACACCTTC
CSAPTGTDGYTF
>TRBJ2-7|few|TRBV10-3|TRBD2
TGTGCCATCAGTGACACTAGCGGATTTTCCTACGAGCAGTACTTC
CAISDTSGFSYEQYF
>TRBJ2-1|many|TRBV5-1|NA
TGCGCCAGCAGGTCTTTTGGGAATGAGCAGTTCTTC
CASRSFGNEQFF
>TRBJ1-4|NA|TRBV5-6|NA
TGTGCCAGCAGCCCATCCGAGGGCGAAGGGGGTCGGGAAAAACTGTTTTTT
CASSPSEGEGGREKLFF
>TRBJ2-1|many|TRBV5-1|TRBD2
TGCGCCAGCAGCTTGGGAGGGACTAGGGTCTACAATGAGCAGTTCTTC
CASSLGGTRVYNEQFF
>TRBJ2-1|few|TRBV3-1|NA
TGTGCCAGCAGCCAAGGGCTTGACCTAACCTACAATGAGCAGTTCTTC
CASSQGLDLTYNEQFF
>TRBJ2-2|NA|TRBV5-1|NA
TGCGCCAGCAGCCCACGGACAATCGCGAACACCGGGGAGCTGTTTTTT
CASSPRTIANTGELFF
>TRBJ2-2|many|TRBV5-1|NA
TGCGCCAGCAGCTTGCCGGGCACCGGGGAGCTGTTTTTT
CASSLPGTGELFF
>TRBJ2-2|few|TRBV4-1|TRBD2
TGCGCCAGCAGCCAAGATCGCGGGAGGGGCCCCGGGGAGCTGTTTTTT
CASSQDRGRGPGELFF
>TRBJ1-1|many|TRBV12-3/TRBV12-4|NA
TGTGCCAGCAGTGCGGGCCTTAGGGACACTGAAGCTTTCTTT
CASSAGLRDTEAFF
>TRBJ1-5|NA|TRBV2|NA
TGTGCCAGCACCCCGGGACAAAGCAATCAGCCCCAGCATTTT
CASTPGQSNQPQHF
>TRBJ1-6|NA|TRBV30|NA
TGTGCCTGGATCCCGAAGGACAGACTTATTTATAATTCACCCCTCCACTTT
CAWIPKDRLIYNSPLHF